The T cell receptor (beta chain) under discussion was sequenced for a study of OX40 agonist ivuxolimab in advanced cancers. Overall study: Dose-escalation patients' cancers were hepatocellular carcinoma, melanoma, renal cell or head and neck cancer. Regarding the study as a whole: Dosing at 0.1 to 3.0 mg/kg was accompanied by clonal expansion of CD4+ and CD8+ blood T cells by week 6. Expanded clones tended on average to be more numerous among CD8+ T cells than CD4+.

Blood draws occurred at baseline, cycle 4 day 1, and cycle 7 day 1. For this clone: The antigen remains undetermined.

The assay was immunoSEQ multiplex PCR, and TCRdb's table has in-frame clones only and misses some. The sample consists of tens of thousands of clones, about 93% of them appearing once. The input for sequencing was CD4+ or CD8+ T cells sorted from blood, taken in a trial of the OX40 agonist ivuxolimab. The TCR was taken from an adult with an advanced solid tumor such as melanoma, head and neck, liver or kidney cancer.

CDR3 in DNA: TGTGCCAGCAGCCGAGAAAGAGACTGGGGCACAGATACGCAGTATTTT. It translates to CASSRERDWGTDTQYF. The V and J genes are TRBV21-1 and TRBJ2-3; no DNA check was done on the table's D call, TRBD2. TRBV21-1 is a documented pseudogene. The CDR3 spans 16 residues.